Below, 21 T cell receptor beta chains from the same sample are listed, as sequenced in a study of T cells in Graves' hyperthyroidism and ophthalmopathy. Researchers amplified the TCR beta CDR3 regions from RNA transcripts. RT-PCR in the first round (using the HTBI primer set) targeted the TCR CDR3. Each CDR3 protein is one row after TCRdb ran MiXCR on the multiplex PCR reads. The profile shows about 410,000 distinct CDR3 sequences, roughly 14% of them singletons. Sequences were obtained from blood. The receptors shown here come from a man aged 18-30 years with Graves' ophthalmopathy.

This clonotype was seen ten or more times. The chain employs TRBV12-3 or TRBV12-4 and TRBJ2-1, with D perhaps TRBD1 (5 bases). The CDR3 spans 13 residues. Trimming left V 6 bases short and J 3 bases short, with 9 bases between. The CDR3 region is CASSADSYNEQFF. The CDR3 coding sequence is TGTGCCAGCAGCGCCGACAGCTACAATGAGCAGTTCTTC.

This clonotype was seen many times. The V and J genes are TRBV3-1 and TRBJ2-3; 12 bases fit TRBD2. Per the germline V gene, CDR1 is LGHDT and CDR2 is YNNKEL (reference sequence). This CDR3 contains 16 residues. Unmatched junction bases numbered 6, after V lost 5 bases and J lost 3 bases. The CDR3 sequence is CASSSGLAGTTDTQYF. The DNA of the CDR3 is TGTGCCAGCAGCTCCGGACTAGCGGGGACTACAGATACGCAGTATTTT.

This clonotype was observed at least ten times. The V call is TRBV7-2, the J call TRBJ2-1, with 8 positions matching TRBD1. The germline gives CDR1 SGHTA, CDR2 FQGNSA. After removal of 3 bases from V and 4 bases from J, the junction contained 5 bases not matched to a gene. This CDR3 is 15 amino acids long. The CDR3 protein is CASSLDRASYNEQFF. CDR3 in DNA: TGTGCCAGCAGCTTGGACAGGGCATCGTACAATGAGCAGTTCTTC.

The chain combines TRBV12-3 or TRBV12-4 with TRBJ2-1, with 12 nucleotides matching TRBD1. Trimming removed 6 bases from V and 8 bases from J; junction bases left unmatched: 5. This CDR3 spans 14 amino acids. CDR3 residues: CASRPGQGAYEQFF. The CDR3, as DNA: TGTGCCAGCAGACCGGGACAGGGGGCATATGAGCAGTTCTTC.

The chain has TRBV10-3 and TRBJ1-3; D is uncertain. The V gene's germline CDR1 is ENHRY and CDR2 SYGVKD. The CDR3 has 13 residues. The germline V and J ends were trimmed by 8 bases and 0 bases, with 8 bases remaining between them. The CDR3 nucleotides read TGTGCCATCGCAACAAGCTCTGGAAACACCATATATTTT. It is translated as CAIATSSGNTIYF.

In its sample, this clonotype was seen many times. This rearrangement joins TRBV15 to TRBJ2-3; D may correspond to TRBD1 or TRBD2 (7 bases each). The CDR3 has 16 residues. Per germline, CDR1 LNHNV and CDR2 YYDKDF (reference sequence). The V end was cut by 5 bases, the J end by 2 bases, with 17 bases between. The chain's CDR3 is CATSDFRGGDTDTQYF. CDR3 sequence (DNA): TGTGCCACCAGCGACTTCAGGGGGGGCGACACAGATACGCAGTATTTT.

This sequence joins TRBV5-6 and TRBJ1-5, with TRBD1 matching 10 bases. Germline trimming cut 4 bases from V and 7 bases from J; bases unmatched to any gene: 2. The germline gives CDR1 SGHDT, CDR2 YYEEEE. This CDR3 spans 13 amino acids. The DNA of the CDR3 is TGTGCCAGCAGCGGGGGACAGGGGCAGCCCCAGCATTTT. Its translation is CASSGGQGQPQHF. Drawing the rest from reference TRBV5-6 and TRBJ1-5, the complete variable domain is DAGVTQSPTHLIKTRGQQVTLRCSPKSGHDTVSWYQQALGQGPQFIFQYYEEEERQRGNFPDRFSGHQFPNYSSELNVNALLLGDSALYLCASSGGQGQPQHFGDGTRLSIL.

This clonotype was seen ten or more times. V usage is TRBV5-8 and J usage is TRBJ2-3; 7 nucleotides match TRBD1. Trimming at V came to 1 base and at J to 3 bases, leaving 5 bases not matched to a gene. The CDR3 length is 15 residues. Germline assignment: CDR1 SGHTS and CDR2 YDEGEE. CDR3 loop: CASSLRGGGTDTQYF. The CDR3 DNA sequence: TGTGCCAGCAGCTTGCGAGGGGGCGGGACAGATACGCAGTATTTT.

This clonotype was detected ten times or more. The V gene is TRBV7-9, the J gene TRBJ2-1, with D unresolved. Trimming shortened V by 5 bases and J by 10 bases, and 15 bases separated the two germline ends. Germline V gives CDR1 SEHNR, CDR2 FQNEAQ (reference sequence). This CDR3 is built from 13 residues. For the CDR3, the DNA is TGTGCCAGCAGCCAAGGAGTGCTTGGGGAGCAGTTCTTC. Translation: CASSQGVLGEQFF.

At least ten counts were recorded for this clonotype. The V gene is TRBV5-1, the J gene TRBJ1-1; D not certain. This CDR3 is 13 amino acids long. From germline, CDR1 is SGHRS and CDR2 YFSETQ. V gave up 0 bases and J gave up 2 bases, with 5 bases separating them. CDR3 sequence (DNA): TGCGCCAGCAGCTTGGGATTTAACACTGAAGCTTTCTTT. Translating gives CASSLGFNTEAFF.

About this clonotype itself: This may stem from a read error, because a much larger clone lies one nucleotide away. The gene calls are TRBV12-3 or TRBV12-4 and TRBJ1-2, with 8 nucleotides matching TRBD1. V dropped 1 base and J dropped 9; count of bases not matched to a gene: 10. The CDR3 runs to 15 residues. CDR3 DNA: TGTGCCAGCAGTTTAGTACAGGGGGGTCATGGTAGCTACACCTTC. Protein: CASSLVQGGHGSYTF.

This clonotype was seen at least ten times. The chain links TRBV7-9 to TRBJ2-7; D remains ambiguous. The CDR3 spans 12 residues. V lost 5 bases, J lost 3 bases, and 8 bases lay in between. Germline loops: CDR1 SEHNR, CDR2 FQNEAQ (reference sequence). CDR3 loop: CASSQTLYEQYF. CDR3 coding DNA: TGTGCCAGCAGCCAGACCCTCTACGAGCAGTACTTC. Using reference TRBV7-9 and TRBJ2-7 for the parts outside the CDR3, the full variable domain is DTGVSQNPRHKITKRGQNVTFRCDPISEHNRLYWYRQTLGQGPEFLTYFQNEAQLEKSRLLSDRFSAERPKGSFSTLEIQRTEQGDSAMYLCASSQTLYEQYFGPGTRLTVT.

This clonotype was seen repeatedly, ten times or more. This sequence joins TRBV7-2 and TRBJ2-7, with D maybe TRBD2 (6 bases). Trimming cost V 4 bases and J 2 bases, with 12 bases left between them. Per the germline V gene, CDR1 is SGHTA and CDR2 is FQGNSA. The CDR3 runs 14 residues. The CDR3 region has the DNA TGTGCCAGCAGCTATCGGGGGAGGACCTACGAGCAGTACTTC. Translated: CASSYRGRTYEQYF.

This clonotype appeared many times. The V call is TRBV11-2, the J call TRBJ2-7; 8 positions match TRBD2. This CDR3 comprises 13 residues. V gave up 5 bases and J gave up 4 bases; unmatched junction bases: 4. From germline, CDR1 is SGHAT and CDR2 FQNNGV. CDR3 DNA sequence: TGTGCCAGCAGCAGCACTAGCGGTTACGAGCAGTACTTC. Translated, it gives CASSSTSGYEQYF.

This clonotype showed up many times. The V call is TRBV20-1, the J call TRBJ1-1; TRBD1 matches at 8 bases. Germline V gene lookup returns CDR1 DFQATT and CDR2 SNEGSKA (reference sequence). The CDR3 is 13 residues long. V lost 2 bases to trimming and J lost 4 bases; unmatched junction nucleotides: 3. In DNA form, the CDR3 reads TGCAGTGCTAGACAAACAGGGGGCACTGAAGCTTTCTTT. Amino acid sequence: CSARQTGGTEAFF.

The sample holds many counts of this clonotype. CDR3 DNA: TGTGCCAGCAGACTACACAGCCAGCTCTACTACGAGCAGTACTTC. This gives the protein CASRLHSQLYYEQYF. The rearrangement joins TRBV6-1 to TRBJ2-7, with no clear D. Trimming left V 6 bases short and J 3 bases short, with 18 bases between. CDR3 size: 15 residues. Looked up from germline, CDR1 is MNHNS and CDR2 is SASEGT.

This clonotype appeared a few times. The chain couples TRBV7-3 to TRBJ2-2; D is unclear. V shed 5 bases and J shed 5 bases, with 9 bases lying between them. This CDR3 spans 13 amino acids. The germline CDR1 and CDR2 sequences are SGHTA and FQGTGA. Written as DNA, the CDR3 is TGTGCCAGCAGCGCGATCCCGACCGGGGAGCTGTTTTTT. This gives the protein CASSAIPTGELFF.

The chain uses TRBV18 and TRBJ2-2; 7 bases map to TRBD2. The V segment lost 4 bases and the J segment 0 bases; nucleotides outside the gene matches: 2. The V gene's germline CDR1 is KGHSH and CDR2 LQKENI. The CDR3 has 15 amino acids. The CDR3 nucleotides are TGTGCCAGCTCACAAAGCGGGACGAACACCGGGGAGCTGTTTTTT. Amino acids: CASSQSGTNTGELFF. The full variable domain, completed using reference TRBV18 and TRBJ2-2, is NAGVMQNPRHLVRRRGQEARLRCSPMKGHSHVYWYRQLPEEGLKFMVYLQKENIIDESGMPKERFSAEFPKEGPSILRIQQVVRGDSAAYFCASSQSGTNTGELFFGEGSRLTVL.

This clonotype was seen ten or more times. The rearrangement uses TRBV20-1 and TRBJ1-5; D remains unclear. Trimming cost V 4 bases and J 0 bases, with 13 bases left between them. Looked up from germline, CDR1 is DFQATT and CDR2 is SNEGSKA (reference sequence). The CDR3 is 15 residues long. DNA of the CDR3: TGCAGTGCTATCCCCCCGCCAGATAGCAATCAGCCCCAGCATTTT. This gives the protein CSAIPPPDSNQPQHF.

The chain joins TRBV6-1 to TRBJ2-1; D gene ambiguous. Trimming shortened V by 6 bases and J by 6 bases, and 15 bases separated the two germline ends. CDR1 is MNHNS, CDR2 SASEGT, per germline. The CDR3 is made up of 14 amino acids. The CDR3 DNA follows: TGTGCCAGCAGGCCCCGAGCCCAGATCAATGAGCAGTTCTTC. Translated: CASRPRAQINEQFF.

This clonotype was recorded many times. J is TRBJ2-5 and V is TRBV3-1, with D tentatively TRBD1 or TRBD2 (6 bases each). The V gene lost 4 bases and the J gene lost 2 bases, with 17 bases spanning the gap. The CDR3 runs to 16 residues. The germline CDR1 and CDR2 sequences are LGHDT and YNNKEL (reference sequence). This chain's CDR3 is CASSPTRGTNQETQYF. CDR3 DNA: TGTGCCAGCAGCCCCACACGGGGGACAAATCAAGAGACCCAGTACTTC.